This T cell receptor (beta chain) was captured by sequencing in a study of T cells in Graves' hyperthyroidism and ophthalmopathy. From RNA transcripts, TCR beta CDR3 regions were amplified. Initially, a first-round RT-PCR of the TCR CDR3 employed the HTBI primer set. TCRdb re-called the multiplex PCR reads through MiXCR, storing one row per CDR3 protein. Here the sample spans some 800,000 distinct CDR3 sequences, over 35% being singletons. This clonotype was detected only a few times. V lost 2 bases and J lost 10, with 9 bases in between. The CDR3 sequence is 11 residues long. Input material: blood. The rearrangement uses TRBV12-3 or TRBV12-4 and TRBJ2-7; D ambiguous. The sequence was collected from a man between 18 and 29 years old with Graves' hyperthyroidism. This chain's CDR3 is CASSLSTDQYF. The DNA of the CDR3 is TGTGCCAGCAGTTTAAGCACGGACCAGTACTTC.